Listed below are T cell receptor beta chains from one sample, sequenced in a study of cytomegalovirus exposure and HLA in healthy donors. Here immunoSEQ multiplex PCR was the method, and the copy in TCRdb shows in-frame clones only, minus some. Of 150,000 or so clones in the sample, approximately 92% were seen once. Material for sequencing was PBMCs. Source of these receptors: a woman aged 18-30 years in good health and CMV-seronegative. CDR3s include the opening cysteine and the closing phenylalanine or tryptophan. A D gene is named only where the DNA matches it firmly. Clone size is given for some rows only: seen once, a few or many times, or a class if the clone is expanded.

j_call | clone_size | d_call | cdr3_length | v_call | cdr3_aa | cdr3_nt
TRBJ2-7 | NA | NA | 17 | TRBV7-9 | CASSLGDGGGLSYEQYF | TGTGCCAGCAGCTTAGGAGACGGCGGGGGCCTCTCCTACGAGCAGTACTTC
TRBJ2-1 | NA | TRBD1 | 14 | TRBV5-1 | CASSPGTGLREQFF | TGCGCCAGCAGCCCCGGGACAGGGCTTCGGGAGCAGTTCTTC
TRBJ1-1 | NA | TRBD1 | 14 | TRBV29-1 | CSVTSGGAGTEAFF | TGCAGCGTTACCTCAGGGGGCGCGGGAACTGAAGCTTTCTTT
TRBJ2-2 | few | TRBD1 | 15 | TRBV5-6 | CASSLGQGVVGELFF | TGTGCCAGCAGCTTGGGACAGGGTGTTGTCGGGGAGCTGTTTTTT
TRBJ1-2 | NA | NA | 13 | TRBV6-5 | CASSYPSYYGYTF | TGTGCCAGCAGTTACCCGTCTTACTATGGCTACACCTTC
TRBJ2-3 | NA | TRBD2 | 16 | TRBV4-1 | CASSQGLASNTDTQYF | TGCGCCAGCAGCCAGGGACTAGCGTCTAACACAGATACGCAGTATTTT
TRBJ2-7 | NA | NA | 11 | TRBV5-4 | CASSGTGEQYF | TGTGCCAGCAGCGGAACGGGGGAGCAGTACTTC
TRBJ1-1 | NA | NA | 11 | TRBV29-1 | CSAINGYEAFF | TGCAGCGCAATAAACGGGTATGAAGCTTTCTTT
TRBJ1-5 | NA | TRBD1 | 15 | TRBV18 | CASSPPGQDNQPQHF | TGTGCCAGCTCACCGCCGGGACAGGATAATCAGCCCCAGCATTTT
TRBJ1-2 | NA | NA | 11 | TRBV6-5 | CASSYNGGYTF | TGTGCCAGCAGTTACAACGGGGGCTACACCTTC
TRBJ1-2 | once | NA | 13 | TRBV27 | CASSHPGLSGYTF | TGTGCCAGCAGCCACCCAGGGCTAAGTGGCTACACCTTC
TRBJ1-2 | NA | NA | 13 | TRBV7-8 | CASSRRWPDGYTF | TGTGCCAGCAGCCGCCGTTGGCCTGATGGCTACACCTTC
TRBJ2-1 | NA | TRBD2 | 15 | TRBV18 | CASSPLRGENNEQFF | TGTGCCAGCTCACCACTGCGGGGGGAAAACAATGAGCAGTTCTTC
TRBJ2-5 | NA | TRBD2 | 16 | TRBV15 | CATSSHRGGPQETQYF | TGTGCCACCAGCAGCCATCGGGGGGGCCCCCAAGAGACCCAGTACTTC
TRBJ1-6 | few | NA | 14 | TRBV5-4 | CASSLYGGGSPLHF | TGTGCCAGCAGCTTGTACGGGGGAGGTTCACCCCTCCACTTT
TRBJ1-2 | once | NA | 11 | TRBV6-4 | CAKQGIYGYTF | TGTGCCAAACAGGGTATCTATGGCTACACCTTC
TRBJ1-1 | NA | NA | 13 | TRBV4-1 | CASSQAPNTEAFF | TGCGCCAGCAGCCAAGCCCCAAACACTGAAGCTTTCTTT
TRBJ1-1 | NA | NA | 15 | TRBV2 | CASSERLPVNTEAFF | TGTGCCAGCAGTGAACGTCTCCCGGTGAACACTGAAGCTTTCTTT
TRBJ2-7 | NA | NA | 13 | TRBV2 | CASKYGGPYEQYF | TGTGCCAGCAAGTATGGGGGCCCTTACGAGCAGTACTTC
TRBJ2-5 | once | NA | 14 | TRBV10-3 | CAITPGLGWETQYF | TGTGCCATCACCCCGGGACTGGGATGGGAGACCCAGTACTTC
TRBJ2-5 | NA | NA | 13 | TRBV2 | CASTVGGEETQYF | TGTGCCAGCACAGTAGGGGGAGAAGAGACCCAGTACTTC
TRBJ2-2 | NA | NA | 14 | TRBV5-1 | CATQTGPDTGELFF | TGCGCCACCCAAACAGGGCCCGACACCGGGGAGCTGTTTTTT
TRBJ1-3 | NA | NA | 14 | TRBV6-1 | CASSEVAGGNTIYF | TGTGCCAGCAGTGAAGTAGCAGGGGGAAACACCATATATTTT